This entry is about one T cell receptor beta chain. This entry is derived from a study of blood T cell repertoires in COVID-19. Study information: Spain, Italy and the United States supplied samples that represented acute and convalescent COVID-19. From T cells, B-cell-depleted T cells, or PBMCs came the material, which was cDNA or gDNA.

This CDR3 is built from 14 residues. Per the germline V gene, CDR1 is SGDLS and CDR2 is YYNGEE. V was trimmed by 4 bases and J by 6 bases, leaving 14 bases between them. Study processing details: How many nucleated cells were present was estimated from reference gene primer amplification. Generated by immunoSEQ multiplex PCR, the TCRdb table keeps only in-frame clones and is missing some. Clone size and V and J calls were adopted from that table, with D and trimming inferred from the DNA. The table shows about 150,000 clones, with around 85% occurring only once. V is TRBV9 and J is TRBJ1-5; the D is unclear. This TCR derives from an older woman with acute or convalescent COVID-19. The specimen was peripheral blood. CDR3 in amino acids: CASSPGSRGQPQHF. The CDR3 DNA follows: TGTGCCAGCAGCCCCGGGTCCCGGGGTCAGCCCCAGCATTTT. Based on the CDR3 plus reference TRBV9 and TRBJ1-5, the full variable domain is DSGVTQTPKHLITATGQRVTLRCSPRSGDLSVYWYQQSLDQGLQFLIQYYNGEERAKGNILERFSAQQFPDLHSELNLSSLELGDSALYFCASSPGSRGQPQHFGDGTRLSIL.